This is a list of T cell receptor beta chains from one sample in a study of cytomegalovirus exposure and HLA in healthy donors. The table came from immunoSEQ multiplex PCR; TCRdb's copy has only in-frame clones and leaves some out. This table holds under 200,000 clones. Sequenced sample: PBMCs. The receptor set was obtained from a young man in good health and CMV-seronegative. The CDR3 runs from the conserved cysteine through the conserved F or W. Fields, in order: CDR3 length, J gene, V gene, CDR3 protein.

>14|TRBJ2-2|TRBV5-1
CASSSITRTGELFF
>14|TRBJ1-1|TRBV9
CASSVTGVNTEAFF
>10|TRBJ2-4|TRBV2
CASLFVIQYF
>13|TRBJ1-2|TRBV10-3
CAISENREGGYTF
>16|TRBJ2-3|TRBV7-9
CASSYPGQGAGDTQYF
>15|TRBJ1-4|TRBV6-5
CASSSNRQGQEKLFF
>17|TRBJ1-2|TRBV4-1
CASSLLGRGVGGYGYTF
>12|TRBJ2-7|TRBV11-2
CASSVESGEQYF
>14|TRBJ1-5|TRBV30
CAWSVTTFNQPQHF
>13|TRBJ1-6|TRBV19
CASMAGGDPPLHF
>15|TRBJ2-1|TRBV11-2
CASSLVTGLNNEQFF
>16|TRBJ2-7|TRBV11-2
CASSPVPGRAAYEQYF
>13|TRBJ2-1|TRBV2
CVLGQGFSREQFF
>15|TRBJ2-7|TRBV10-3
CAISESTSGILRPYF